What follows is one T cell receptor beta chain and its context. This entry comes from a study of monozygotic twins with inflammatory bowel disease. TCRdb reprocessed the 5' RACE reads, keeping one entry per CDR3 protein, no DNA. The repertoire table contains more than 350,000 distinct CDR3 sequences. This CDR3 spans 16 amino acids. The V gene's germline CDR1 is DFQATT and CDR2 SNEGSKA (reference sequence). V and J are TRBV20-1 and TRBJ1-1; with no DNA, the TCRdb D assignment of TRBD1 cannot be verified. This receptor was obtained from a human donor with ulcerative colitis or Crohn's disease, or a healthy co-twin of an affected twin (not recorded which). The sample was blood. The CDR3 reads CSARDGTGAGNTEAFF.